This record concerns one TCR beta chain sequence. The data were obtained in a study of blood T cell repertoires in COVID-19. Trimming removed 2 bases at V and 10 bases at J, with 9 bases between. This CDR3 is 13 amino acids long. CDR1 SGHDN and CDR2 FVKESK come from the germline V gene. Seattle cases were enrolled at active infection and followed longitudinally. Clones were sequenced by immunoSEQ multiplex PCR, and TCRdb holds only the in-frame ones, with some missing. The data hold about 94,000 clones, with around 74% observed a single time. The V and J genes are TRBV14 and TRBJ1-6; D perhaps matches TRBD1 (5 bases). The source of this sequence is a man aged 70 or older with COVID-19, enrolled during active disease. The sequenced sample consisted of peripheral blood. Here the CDR3 reads CASSQQGYSPLHF. The CDR3 DNA is TGTGCCAGCAGCCAACAGGGCTACTCACCCCTCCACTTT. The whole variable domain, filled in from reference TRBV14 and TRBJ1-6, reads EAGVTQFPSHSVIEKGQTVTLRCDPISGHDNLYWYRRVMGKEIKFLLHFVKESKQDESGMPNNRFLAERTGGTYSTLKVQPAELEDSGVYFCASSQQGYSPLHFGNGTRLTVT.